The 15 T cell receptor beta chains listed next were all sequenced from one sample in a study of T cell repertoires in ileal Crohn's disease. Measured with immunoSEQ multiplex PCR; TCRdb has only the in-frame clones, and not every one. The sample lists around 33,000 clones, about four fifths occurring once. Sequencing used ileal tissue. The source is an adult with Crohn's disease.

The chain joins TRBV4-2 to TRBJ2-5, with 8 bases matching TRBD2. V lost 1 base, J lost 5 bases, and 9 bases stayed unmatched. CDR3 length equals 16 residues. Germline lookup yields CDR1 LGHNA and CDR2 YNFKEQ. The CDR3 region is CASSQGPGGLTETQYF. The CDR3 nucleotides read TGTGCCAGCAGCCAAGGGCCGGGGGGGCTTACGGAGACCCAGTACTTC.

This clone showed up just once. The genes are TRBV4-3 and TRBJ1-2, with TRBD1 identical over 9 bases. The CDR3 is 13 residues long. The germline V gene has CDR1 LGHNA and CDR2 YSLEER. V lost 4 bases, J lost 6 bases, and 3 bases stayed unmatched. CDR3 sequence (DNA): TGCGCCAGCAGCCCAAGACAGGGGGATGGCTACACCTTC. As protein: CASSPRQGDGYTF.

CDR3 protein: CASSLAYRDRKYEQYF. Here the CDR3 DNA reads TGTGCCAGCAGCTTGGCCTACAGGGACAGGAAATACGAGCAGTACTTC. The chain combines TRBV5-6 with TRBJ2-7; TRBD1 agrees at 8 bases. Germline V gene lookup returns CDR1 SGHDT and CDR2 YYEEEE. Trimming took 0 bases from V and 4 from J; bases not matched to a gene: 9. The CDR3 length is 16 residues.

This clone was counted a few times. The chain joins TRBV9 to TRBJ2-6; D is undetermined. The CDR3 is 16 amino acids. The germline V and J ends were trimmed by 4 bases and 2 bases, with 13 bases remaining between them. Per germline, CDR1 SGDLS and CDR2 YYNGEE. CDR3 residues: CASSPIAVAGANVLTF. CDR3 DNA: TGTGCCAGCAGCCCGATAGCCGTGGCTGGGGCCAACGTCCTGACTTTC. Full variable domain (outside the CDR3, taken from reference TRBV9 and TRBJ2-6): DSGVTQTPKHLITATGQRVTLRCSPRSGDLSVYWYQQSLDQGLQFLIQYYNGEERAKGNILERFSAQQFPDLHSELNLSSLELGDSALYFCASSPIAVAGANVLTFGAGSRLTVL.

The rearrangement uses TRBV30 and TRBJ2-3; 8 bases line up with TRBD2. The germline gives CDR1 GTSNPN, CDR2 SVGIG (reference sequence). Losses at the gene ends were 4 bases for V and 4 bases for J; bases not matched to a gene: 16. This CDR3 comprises 17 residues. CDR3 amino acids: CAWKLGPPAGGPDTQYF. The CDR3 region has the DNA TGTGCCTGGAAACTCGGGCCCCCCGCGGGAGGCCCAGATACGCAGTATTTT.

This chain uses TRBV25-1 with TRBJ1-1; 9 bases fit TRBD1. The CDR3 is 14 amino acids. The V gene's germline CDR1 is MGHDK and CDR2 SYGVNS. Trimming took 3 bases from V and 10 from J; bases not matched to a gene: 9. The CDR3 reads CASSDSGQGRRAFF. CDR3 bases: TGTGCCAGCAGTGACTCCGGACAGGGGCGGAGAGCTTTCTTT.

V usage is TRBV2 and J usage is TRBJ2-5, with 11 positions matching TRBD2. Gene TRBJ2-7 matches the end of the DNA better, so the J call may be wrong. Germline assignment: CDR1 SNHLY and CDR2 FYNNEI. The CDR3 spans 15 residues. The CDR3 spells CASRRRLAGSYEQYF. Here the CDR3 DNA reads TGTGCCAGCAGACGACGACTAGCGGGGTCCTACGAGCAGTACTTC.

This chain links TRBV4-2 with TRBJ2-7; 7 bases are a match to TRBD1. The CDR3 consists of 19 residues. The ends lost 1 base at V and 7 bases at J; junction bases unmatched: 22. Germline loops: CDR1 LGHNA, CDR2 YNFKEQ. CDR3 in amino acids: CASSQGRDRALVPSREQYF. CDR3 nucleotide sequence: TGTGCCAGCAGCCAAGGCCGAGACAGGGCTTTGGTTCCCTCCCGGGAGCAGTACTTC.

The chain recombines TRBV30 with TRBJ1-6; D unresolved. Germline CDR1 and CDR2: GTSNPN and SVGIG (reference sequence). V lost 2 bases to trimming and J lost 7 bases, with 15 bases between them. The CDR3 is made up of 15 amino acids. CDR3 DNA: TGTGCCTGGAGTCTCGAAGGGAGGCTAAATTCACCCCTCCACTTT. Amino acid sequence: CAWSLEGRLNSPLHF.

The CDR3 coding sequence is TGTGCCAGCAGTGAGACAGGGTGGTCACCCCTCCACTTT. It codes for CASSETGWSPLHF. The V call is TRBV6-1, the J call TRBJ1-6; 7 nucleotides align to TRBD1. This CDR3 is 13 amino acids long. Unmatched junction bases numbered 3, after V lost 3 bases and J lost 10 bases. Per the germline V gene, CDR1 is MNHNS and CDR2 is SASEGT.

V and J are TRBV15 and TRBJ1-3; 8 nucleotides align to TRBD1. The length of the CDR3 is 15 residues. V shed 3 bases, J shed 2 bases, and the junction held 3 bases outside the gene matches. Per the germline V gene, CDR1 is LNHNV and CDR2 is YYDKDF (reference sequence). The CDR3 DNA is TGTGCCACCAGCAGGAGGACAGGGCCTGGAAACACCATATATTTT. Its translation is CATSRRTGPGNTIYF.

The chain joins TRBV7-2 to TRBJ2-1; D is possibly TRBD2 (6 bases). Germline CDR1 and CDR2: SGHTA and FQGNSA. The V gene lost 7 bases and the J gene lost 6 bases, with 16 bases spanning the gap. This CDR3 has 14 amino acids. The CDR3 nucleotides read TGTGCCAGCAACAGCGTCAGCGGGCGCAATGAGCAGTTCTTC. This codes for CASNSVSGRNEQFF.

This chain joins TRBV5-1 and TRBJ1-1; TRBD1 is a possible D gene (6 bases). Germline loops: CDR1 SGHRS, CDR2 YFSETQ. Trimming cost V 0 bases and J 0 bases, with 12 bases left between them. The length of the CDR3 is 16 residues. Here the CDR3 reads CASSLVPTGLNTEAFF. The DNA of the CDR3 is TGCGCCAGCAGCTTGGTCCCGACAGGCCTGAACACTGAAGCTTTCTTT.

The chain links TRBV2 to TRBJ1-6, with D possibly TRBD1 on 5 matching bases. Trimming took 10 bases from V and 3 from J, leaving 13 bases between them. Germline V gene sequence: CDR1 SNHLY, CDR2 FYNNEI. The CDR3 length is 14 residues. The CDR3 reads CATGWGDYNSPLHF. CDR3 DNA: TGTGCCACCGGCTGGGGGGACTATAATTCACCCCTCCACTTT.

This rearrangement joins TRBV6-7 to TRBJ1-5; 8 nucleotides match TRBD1. TRBV6-7 counts as an open reading frame of uncertain function. The CDR3 is made up of 18 amino acids. The V segment lost 0 bases and the J segment 1 base; nucleotides outside the gene matches: 8. CDR3 sequence: CASSYSRQTGASNQPQHF. The CDR3 DNA is TGTGCCAGCAGTTACTCGAGGCAGACAGGGGCAAGCAATCAGCCCCAGCATTTT.